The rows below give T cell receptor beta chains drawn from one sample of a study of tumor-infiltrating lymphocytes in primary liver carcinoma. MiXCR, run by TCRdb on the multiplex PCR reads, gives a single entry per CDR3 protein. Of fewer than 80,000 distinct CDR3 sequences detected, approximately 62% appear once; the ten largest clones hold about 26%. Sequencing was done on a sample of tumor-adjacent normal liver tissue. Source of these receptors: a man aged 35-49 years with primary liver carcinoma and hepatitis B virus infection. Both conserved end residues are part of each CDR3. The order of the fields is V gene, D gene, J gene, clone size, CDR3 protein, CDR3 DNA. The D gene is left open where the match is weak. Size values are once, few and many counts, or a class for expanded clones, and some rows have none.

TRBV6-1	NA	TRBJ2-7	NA	CVSRETKSPYEQYF	TGTGTCAGCAGGGAGACAAAAAGTCCTTACGAGCAGTACTTC
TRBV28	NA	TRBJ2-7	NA	CASSFPAAYEQYF	TGTGCCAGCAGTTTCCCAGCAGCCTACGAGCAGTACTTC
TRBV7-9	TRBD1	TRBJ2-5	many	CASSRDRGETQYF	TGTGCCAGCAGTCGGGACAGGGGGGAGACCCAGTACTTC
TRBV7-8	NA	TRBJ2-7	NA	CASSALGSYEQYF	TGTGCCAGCAGCGCTCTCGGTTCTTACGAGCAGTACTTC
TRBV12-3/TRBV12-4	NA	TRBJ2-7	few	CASSSGWAISYEQYF	TGTGCCAGTAGTTCAGGGTGGGCCATATCCTACGAGCAGTACTTC
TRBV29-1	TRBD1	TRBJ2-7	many	CSAGQGVSYEQYF	TGCAGCGCGGGACAGGGGGTCTCCTACGAGCAGTACTTC
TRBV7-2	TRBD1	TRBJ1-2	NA	CASSLATGDSYGYTF	TGTGCCAGCAGCTTAGCCACAGGGGATTCCTATGGCTACACCTTC
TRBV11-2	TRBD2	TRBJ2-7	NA	CASSLVPGASGRECEQYF	TGTGCCAGCAGCTTAGTCCCCGGGGCTAGCGGAAGGGAGTGTGAGCAGTATTTC
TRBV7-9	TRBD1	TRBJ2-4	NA	CTSSRVLGTGRIIQYF	TGTACCAGCAGCCGAGTACTCGGGACAGGGAGGATCATTCAGTACTTC
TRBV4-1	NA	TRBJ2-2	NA	CTSSQEGRNTEELFF	TGCACCAGCAGCCAAGAGGGGCGGAACACCGAGGAGCTGTTTTTT
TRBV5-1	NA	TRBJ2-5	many	CASSFPGRGQETQYF	TGCGCCAGCAGCTTCCCCGGAAGGGGACAAGAGACCCAGTACTTC
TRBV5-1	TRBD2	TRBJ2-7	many	CASSYLADPYEQYF	TGCGCCAGCAGCTACCTAGCGGATCCCTACGAGCAGTACTTC
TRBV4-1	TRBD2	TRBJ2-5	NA	CACSSSGGPASGQEIQYF	TGCGCCTGCAGCTCTTCAGGAGGCCCCGCTAGCGGCCAAGAGATCCAGTACTTC
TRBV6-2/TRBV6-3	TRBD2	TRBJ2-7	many	CASTYLAGVSYEQYF	TGTGCCAGCACGTACTTAGCGGGAGTGTCCTACGAGCAGTACTTC
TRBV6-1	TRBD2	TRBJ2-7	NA	CVSSEVTSGSDERYF	TGTGTCAGCAGTGAAGTGACTAGCGGGAGTGACGAGCGGTACTTC
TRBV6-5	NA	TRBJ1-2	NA	CASSTLVDSNYGYTF	TGTGCCAGCAGTACGCTAGTGGATTCCAACTATGGCTACACCTTC
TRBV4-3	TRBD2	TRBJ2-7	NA	CASSQVLAGLYEQHF	TGCGCCAGCAGCCAAGTACTAGCGGGATTATACGAGCAGCACTTC
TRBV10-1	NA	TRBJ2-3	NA	CASSNPGVGTDTQYF	TGCGCCAGCAGTAATCCAGGAGTTGGCACAGATACGCAGTATTTT
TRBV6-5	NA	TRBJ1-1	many	CASNPTRIYTEAFF	TGTGCCAGCAATCCAACCAGGATCTACACTGAAGCTTTCTTT
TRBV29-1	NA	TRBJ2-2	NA	CSVGQDIGELFF	TGCAGCGTTGGGCAGGATATCGGGGAGCTGTTTTTT
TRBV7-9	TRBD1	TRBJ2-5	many	CASSLLDRQETQYF	TGTGCCAGCAGCTTACTGGACAGGCAAGAGACCCAGTACTTC
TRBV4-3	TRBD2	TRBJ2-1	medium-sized	CASSQGSSGSVFF	TGCGCCAGCAGCCAAGGGTCTAGCGGGAGTGTGTTCTTC
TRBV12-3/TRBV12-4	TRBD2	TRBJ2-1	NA	CASRLAELVLAGEQFF	TGTGCCAGCAGATTAGCGGAATTGGTACTAGCGGGTGAGCAGTTCTTC
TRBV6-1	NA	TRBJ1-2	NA	CASSGLQYYGYSF	TGTGCCAGCAGTGGCCTACAGTACTATGGCTACTCCTTC
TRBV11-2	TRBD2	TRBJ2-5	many	CASSLAAGGARVQETQYF	TGTGCCAGCAGCTTAGCAGCGGGAGGTGCCCGGGTCCAAGAGACCCAGTACTTC
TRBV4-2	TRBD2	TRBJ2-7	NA	CDNSQAASGVSYEPYF	TGTGACAACAGCCAAGCGGCTAGCGGGGTTTCCTACGAGCCGTACTTC
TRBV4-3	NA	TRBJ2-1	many	CASSQETRGRYNEQFF	TGCGCCAGCAGCCAAGAAACCAGGGGGAGGTACAATGAGCAGTTCTTC
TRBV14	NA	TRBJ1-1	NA	CASRSREGNTEAFF	TGTGCTAGCAGGTCCCGGGAGGGAAACACTGAAGCTTTCTTT
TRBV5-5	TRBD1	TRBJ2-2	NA	CASSLVPQGGVTGELFF	TGTGCCAGCAGTTTGGTACCACAGGGGGGCGTCACCGGGGAGCTGTTTTTT
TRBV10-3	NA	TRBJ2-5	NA	CAISDSMGGETQYF	TGTGCCATCAGTGACTCCATGGGGGGAGAGACCCAGTATTTC
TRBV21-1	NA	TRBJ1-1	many	CASSLHGQLQGSEAFF	TGTGCCAGCAGCCTCCACGGACAGTTACAGGGGTCTGAAGCTTTCTTT
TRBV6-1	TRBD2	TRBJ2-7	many	CASSEEAGSSYEQYF	TGTGCCAGCAGTGAAGAAGCGGGGAGCTCCTACGAGCAGTACTTC
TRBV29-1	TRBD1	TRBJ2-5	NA	CSVEADRGRAEAQYF	TGCAGCGTTGAAGCGGACAGGGGGCGAGCAGAGGCCCAGTATTTC
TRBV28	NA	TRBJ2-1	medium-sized	CASTVSSRPESNEQFF	TGTGCCAGCACGGTATCCTCCAGGCCCGAATCCAATGAGCAGTTCTTC
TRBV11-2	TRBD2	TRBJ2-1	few	CASSTSGFYNEQFF	TGTGCCAGCAGTACTAGCGGGTTCTACAATGAGCAGTTCTTC
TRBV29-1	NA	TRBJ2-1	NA	CSTGHYGNEQIF	TGCAGCACAGGACACTACGGGAATGAGCAGATCTTC
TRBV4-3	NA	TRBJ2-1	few	CASSPRPPGTSYNEQFF	TGCGCCAGCAGCCCTAGGCCCCCAGGGACTTCCTACAATGAGCAGTTCTTC
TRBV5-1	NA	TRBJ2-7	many	CASSFGPGAVEQYF	TGCGCCAGCAGCTTCGGACCGGGGGCGGTCGAGCAGTACTTC
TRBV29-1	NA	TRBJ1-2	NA	CNVIFGNGYTF	TGCAACGTTATCTTCGGGAATGGCTACACCTTC
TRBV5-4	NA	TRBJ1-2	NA	CASSPGGAVDYGYTF	TGTGCCAGCAGCCCGGGGGGGGCAGTGGACTATGGCTACACCTTC
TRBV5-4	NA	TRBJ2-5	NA	CASSTRTIGETQCF	TGTGCCAGCAGCACCCGGACTATCGGAGAGACCCAGTGCTTC
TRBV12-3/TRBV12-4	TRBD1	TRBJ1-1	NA	CISSFGQGMNSEAFF	TGTATCAGCAGTTTCGGACAGGGGATGAACAGTGAAGCTTTCTTT
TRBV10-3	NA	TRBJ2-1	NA	CAISELAGSGNEQLF	TGTGCCATCAGTGAATTAGCAGGAAGTGGCAATGAGCAGTTATTC
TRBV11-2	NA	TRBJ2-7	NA	CANIFGGANEQYF	TGTGCCAACATCTTCGGAGGGGCTAACGAGCAGTACTTC
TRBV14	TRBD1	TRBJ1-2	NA	CASSQETGGHYGYTF	TGTGCCAGCAGCCAAGAGACAGGGGGTCACTATGGCTACACCTTC
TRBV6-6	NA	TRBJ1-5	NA	CDSSFREYGQPQHF	TGTGACAGCAGTTTCAGGGAATATGGTCAGCCCCAGCATTTT
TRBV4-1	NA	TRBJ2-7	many	CASSQAGSVGEQYF	TGCGCCAGCAGCCAAGCGGGATCCGTTGGGGAGCAGTACTTC
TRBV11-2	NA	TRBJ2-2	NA	CASSLLGANIGELFF	TGTGCCAGCAGCTTACTTGGAGCAAATATCGGGGAGCTGTTTTTT
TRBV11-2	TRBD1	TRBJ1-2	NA	CVSSYTGGSSPDYTF	TGTGTCAGCAGTTATACAGGGGGCTCCTCCCCTGACTACACCTTC
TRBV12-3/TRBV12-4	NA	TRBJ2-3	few	CASMVWGKTRRGDMQYF	TGTGCCAGCATGGTTTGGGGGAAAACCCGAAGGGGAGATATGCAGTATTTT
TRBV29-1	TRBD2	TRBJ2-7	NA	CSVGSAGGYEQYF	TGTAGCGTTGGTTCGGCGGGAGGGTACGAGCAGTACTTC
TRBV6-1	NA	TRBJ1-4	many	CASSLTGTNEKLFF	TGTGCCAGCAGTTTGACAGGCACTAATGAAAAACTGTTTTTT